Detailed here is one T cell receptor beta chain. This specimen includes other DNA sequences encoding the same CDR3. Only in-frame clones appear in the TCRdb table, and some are missing; sequencing was by immunoSEQ multiplex PCR. The sample lists over 250,000 clones; about nine tenths were seen once. The data derive from a study of blood T cell repertoires in COVID-19. The overall study: The study drew acute and convalescent COVID-19 samples from the United States, Italy and Spain. The cDNA or gDNA used as material had been derived from T cells, B-cell-depleted T cells, or PBMCs.

The CDR3 has 11 amino acids. Trimming took 4 bases from V and 0 from J, leaving 3 bases between them. Per germline, CDR1 DFQATT and CDR2 SNEGSKA (reference sequence). This sequence joins TRBV20-1 and TRBJ2-5, with D hard to call. The material sequenced was peripheral blood. The receptor's source is a woman under 40 with COVID-19, enrolled during active disease. This CDR3 reads CSATDQETQYF. In nucleotides, the CDR3 is TGCAGTGCTACAGACCAAGAGACCCAGTACTTC.